Following are 28 T cell receptor beta chains from one sample sequenced in a study of cytomegalovirus exposure and HLA in healthy donors (dated by TCRdb to about 2017). The library was prepared using the immunoSEQ multiplex PCR assay. For the multiplex PCR, a mixture combining 60 forward primers for TCR Vbeta segments and 13 reverse primers for TCR Jbeta segments was used. This is the immuneACCESS table as TCRdb keeps it, with only in-frame sequences that have V and J called. A part of the clones is gone; compared with another copy, unresolved V genes explain less than half, and the rest is unexplained. The sample profile shows 150,000 to 200,000 clones; 80% to 90% of them were found once. The ten largest clones represent 5% to 7% of the sample. The specimen was PBMCs. Source of these receptors: a man aged 45-60 years in good health and CMV-seropositive.

V usage is TRBV13 and J usage is TRBJ2-5; 9 bases map to TRBD2. The CDR3 is 18 amino acids. V gave up 1 base and J gave up 0 bases; unmatched junction bases: 9. In germline, CDR1 is PRHDT, CDR2 FYEKMQ (reference sequence). CDR3 sequence: CASSLAASGTLYQETQYF. The CDR3 DNA follows: TGTGCCAGCAGCTTAGCCGCTAGCGGGACCTTGTACCAAGAGACCCAGTACTTC.

The chain couples TRBV2 to TRBJ2-2, with D unresolved. Germline assignment: CDR1 SNHLY and CDR2 FYNNEI. This CDR3 comprises 14 residues. Trimming took 5 bases from V and 2 from J, leaving 9 bases between them. The CDR3 coding sequence is TGTGCCAGCAGTCAAACAGTAAACACCGGGGAGCTGTTTTTT. Amino acids: CASSQTVNTGELFF.

The V gene is TRBV4-1, the J gene TRBJ2-7, with TRBD2 as a possible D gene (6 bases). V shed 1 base and J shed 7 bases, with 17 bases lying between them. CDR3 size: 15 residues. Per the germline V gene, CDR1 is MGHRA and CDR2 is YSYEKL. The CDR3 loop reads CASSQVEGPGGEQYF. CDR3 bases: TGCGCCAGCAGCCAAGTTGAAGGGCCTGGGGGGGAGCAGTACTTC.

This rearrangement joins TRBV7-9 to TRBJ1-4; 10 bases fit TRBD1. This CDR3 has 18 residues. Trimming cost V 4 bases and J 1 base; bases outside gene matches: 9. The germline CDR1 and CDR2 sequences are SEHNR and FQNEAQ (reference sequence). As DNA, the CDR3 is TGTGCCAGCAGCTCGTTCCGGGACAGGGGAGTAACTAATGAAAAACTGTTTTTT. Translating it yields CASSSFRDRGVTNEKLFF.

The V and J genes are TRBV11-3 and TRBJ2-1, with 8 bases aligning to TRBD2. V dropped 5 bases and J dropped 9; count of bases not matched to a gene: 12. In germline, CDR1 is SGHNT, CDR2 YENEEA. The CDR3 contains 15 residues. Written as DNA, the CDR3 is TGTGCCAGCAGCCCCGGGACTAGTTACGTGGGTGAGCAGTTCTTC. As protein: CASSPGTSYVGEQFF.

As DNA, the CDR3 is TGCGCCAGCAGCTTGGGACATCCCCAAGAGACCCAGTACTTC. It is translated as CASSLGHPQETQYF. The V call is TRBV5-1, the J call TRBJ2-5; D is ambiguous. Germline-derived CDR1 and CDR2 are SGHRS and YFSETQ. V was trimmed by 0 bases and J by 1 base, leaving 7 bases between them. This CDR3 comprises 14 residues. Looking up the rest from reference TRBV5-1 and TRBJ2-5 gives the full variable domain: KAGVTQTPRYLIKTRGQQVTLSCSPISGHRSVSWYQQTPGQGLQFLFEYFSETQRNKGNFPGRFSGRQFSNSRSEMNVSTLELGDSALYLCASSLGHPQETQYFGPGTRLLVL.

The V call is TRBV6-1, the J call TRBJ2-7; 10 positions agree with TRBD2. Per the germline V gene, CDR1 is MNHNS and CDR2 is SASEGT. This CDR3 spans 20 amino acids. J gave up 1 base and V 2 bases, and 17 bases lay outside the gene matches. Here the CDR3 reads CASSETLLASGRIGSYEQYV. In DNA, the CDR3 is TGTGCCAGCAGTGAAACCCTCCTGGCTAGCGGGAGAATCGGGTCCTACGAGCAGTACGTC.

This chain connects TRBV2 to TRBJ1-1; D ambiguous. Germline-derived CDR1 and CDR2 are SNHLY and FYNNEI. This CDR3 contains 11 residues. Trimming stripped 7 bases from V and 4 bases from J, with 7 bases between. The DNA for the CDR3 is TGTGCCAGCATATGGGCCACTGAAGCTTTCTTT. Translated: CASIWATEAFF. The variable domain in full, completed from reference TRBV2 and TRBJ1-1, reads EPEVTQTPSHQVTQMGQEVILRCVPISNHLYFYWYRQILGQKVEFLVSFYNNEISEKSEIFDDQFSVERPDGSNFTLKIRSTKLEDSAMYFCASIWATEAFFGQGTRLTVV.

The chain has TRBV18 and TRBJ1-5, with 7 bases fitting TRBD1. CDR1 and CDR2 from the germline V gene are KGHSH and LQKENI. The CDR3 is made up of 14 amino acids. The J segment lost 10 bases and the V segment lost 6 bases, leaving 12 bases of the junction unmatched. CDR3 DNA: TGTGCCAGCTCGGGAGGACAGGCAGCAGGACCCCAGCATTTT. It is translated as CASSGGQAAGPQHF.

The CDR3 bases are TGCAGCGTTGAAGACGGGAGACTAGCCCAAGAGACCCAGTACTTC. Amino acids: CSVEDGRLAQETQYF. The chain uses TRBV29-1 and TRBJ2-5; TRBD2 matches at 7 bases. V lost 0 bases to trimming and J lost 1 base; unmatched junction nucleotides: 5. CDR3 length equals 15 residues. Germline V lookup: CDR1 SQVTM, CDR2 ANQGSEA.

This chain joins TRBV6-5 and TRBJ2-5; possibly TRBD2 for D (7 bases). Germline V lookup: CDR1 MNHEY, CDR2 SVGAGI. The length of the CDR3 is 15 residues. Trimming cost V 0 bases and J 5 bases, with 13 bases left between them. The CDR3 DNA reads as TGTGCCAGCAGTTACTCTTTAGGGGGGGAGGAGACCCAGTACTTC. Its protein product is CASSYSLGGEETQYF.

This clone appeared once. The chain links TRBV9 to TRBJ2-5; D may be TRBD2 (5 bases). This CDR3 contains 14 residues. The V and J ends lost 2 bases and 0 bases respectively, with 8 bases between them. CDR1 and CDR2 (germline): SGDLS, YYNGEE. DNA for the CDR3: TGTGCCAGCAGCGTTTGGGAGAACCAAGAGACCCAGTACTTC. Translated: CASSVWENQETQYF. The whole variable domain, remainder taken from reference TRBV9 and TRBJ2-5, is DSGVTQTPKHLITATGQRVTLRCSPRSGDLSVYWYQQSLDQGLQFLIQYYNGEERAKGNILERFSAQQFPDLHSELNLSSLELGDSALYFCASSVWENQETQYFGPGTRLLVL.

This clone appeared a few times. V is TRBV12-5 and J is TRBJ1-6, with TRBD1 matching over 8 bases. J gave up 6 bases and V 5 bases, and 3 bases lay outside the gene matches. The CDR3 consists of 14 residues. The germline gives CDR1 LGHNT, CDR2 FRNRAP. The CDR3 is CASGEDRVNSPLHF. For the CDR3, the DNA is TGTGCTAGTGGTGAGGACAGGGTTAATTCACCCCTCCACTTT.

The chain employs TRBV5-1 and TRBJ2-2, with a possible D match to TRBD2 (6 bases). Germline CDR1 is SGHRS and CDR2 is YFSETQ. CDR3 length: 15 residues. V was pared by 0 bases and J by 5 bases, with 11 bases between. The CDR3 sequence is CASSLEAAGTGELFF. Here the CDR3 DNA reads TGCGCCAGCAGCTTGGAGGCCGCGGGGACCGGGGAGCTGTTTTTT. Using reference TRBV5-1 and TRBJ2-2 for the parts outside the CDR3, the full variable domain is KAGVTQTPRYLIKTRGQQVTLSCSPISGHRSVSWYQQTPGQGLQFLFEYFSETQRNKGNFPGRFSGRQFSNSRSEMNVSTLELGDSALYLCASSLEAAGTGELFFGEGSRLTVL.

The DNA of the CDR3 is TGTGCCAGCAGTCCGGGACAGGGGTCTCAGCCCCAGCATTTT. It translates to CASSPGQGSQPQHF. This rearrangement joins TRBV2 to TRBJ1-5; 10 bases are shared with TRBD1. Germline V gene lookup returns CDR1 SNHLY and CDR2 FYNNEI. The CDR3 is 14 residues long. Trimming took 5 bases from V and 6 from J; bases not matched to a gene: 4.

The CDR3 sequence is CASRALGFRGAPTYNEQFF. For the CDR3, the DNA is TGTGCCAGCAGGGCCCTTGGATTTCGGGGGGCCCCAACGTACAATGAGCAGTTCTTC. The chain uses TRBV5-5 and TRBJ2-1; a weak D match, TRBD2 (7 bases). Trimming removed 5 bases from V and 4 bases from J, with 28 bases in between. The CDR3 is made up of 19 amino acids. Germline V CDR1 and CDR2: SGHKS, YYEKEE (reference sequence).

The chain couples TRBV5-6 to TRBJ1-6, with TRBD1 matching 7 bases. Per the germline V gene, CDR1 is SGHDT and CDR2 is YYEEEE. The CDR3 has 14 amino acids. V lost 2 bases to trimming and J lost 6 bases; unmatched junction nucleotides: 2. The CDR3: CASSFDRVNSPLHF. CDR3 DNA: TGTGCCAGCAGCTTCGACAGGGTTAATTCACCCCTCCACTTT.

V and J are TRBV6-4 and TRBJ2-7; D is perhaps TRBD2 (6 bases). Germline V lookup: CDR1 MRHNA, CDR2 SNTAGT. Trimming cost V 2 bases and J 2 bases, with 16 bases left between them. CDR3 length equals 16 residues. DNA for the CDR3: TGTGCCAGCAGTGACAATGGGACGGAGGGTACCTACGAGCAGTACGTC. It translates to CASSDNGTEGTYEQYV.

The CDR3 bases are TGTGCCATCAGTGAGGTCGGTTCCTACGAGCAGTACTTC. The encoded protein is CAISEVGSYEQYF. V gene TRBV10-3 combines with J gene TRBJ2-7; D gene ambiguous. This CDR3 is 13 amino acids long. V was cut by 2 bases and J by 1 base, with 6 bases left in between. The germline gives CDR1 ENHRY, CDR2 SYGVKD.

The CDR3 DNA reads as TGTGCCAGCAGCCCCTCCCTGTACACTGAAGCTTTCTTT. This gives the protein CASSPSLYTEAFF. This chain uses TRBV11-2 with TRBJ1-1; D gene ambiguous. The V end was cut by 5 bases, the J end by 3 bases, with 10 bases between. The germline CDR1 and CDR2 sequences are SGHAT and FQNNGV. The length of the CDR3 is 13 residues.

The chain joins TRBV30 to TRBJ2-2, with 8 bases matching TRBD1. V was pared by 8 bases and J by 4 bases, with 12 bases of the junction left unmatched. Germline lookup yields CDR1 GTSNPN and CDR2 SVGIG (reference sequence). CDR3 size: 15 residues. The CDR3 sequence: CARTGLSSSTGELFF. Here the CDR3 DNA reads TGTGCCCGGACAGGGCTCTCTTCCTCCACCGGGGAGCTGTTTTTT.

J is TRBJ1-2 and V is TRBV5-1; D is undetermined. V lost 4 bases and J lost 0, with 13 bases in between. This CDR3 comprises 15 residues. Germline CDR1 reads SGHRS; CDR2 reads YFSETQ. CDR3 in DNA: TGCGCCAGCAGCCCCTTTCTCCCGGCTAACTATGGCTACACCTTC. Protein sequence: CASSPFLPANYGYTF.

The chain recombines TRBV27 with TRBJ1-4; D is unresolved. V was pared by 3 bases and J by 8 bases, with 16 bases between. Germline-derived CDR1 and CDR2 are MNHEY and SMNVEV (reference sequence). The CDR3 has 15 amino acids. CDR3: CASSLKFRGGEKLFF. The DNA of the CDR3 is TGTGCCAGCAGTTTGAAGTTTCGCGGAGGCGAAAAACTGTTTTTT.

In this sample, this clone turned up a few times. The chain employs TRBV9 and TRBJ2-7; D may be TRBD1 (6 bases). The CDR3 covers 14 residues. The germline V gene has CDR1 SGDLS and CDR2 YYNGEE. V dropped 4 bases and J dropped 5 bases, with 16 bases sitting between them. The CDR3 reads CASSNSQGFDEQYF. The CDR3 nucleotides read TGTGCCAGCAGCAACTCACAGGGTTTCGACGAGCAGTACTTC.

The gene calls are TRBV5-5 and TRBJ2-1, with D uncertain. CDR1 SGHKS and CDR2 YYEKEE come from the germline V gene (reference sequence). V was clipped by 1 base and J by 3 bases, with 11 bases between them. The CDR3 runs to 15 residues. CDR3 sequence: CASSLTSDGYNEQFF. The DNA of the CDR3 is TGTGCCAGCAGCTTGACAAGTGATGGCTACAATGAGCAGTTCTTC.

The chain combines TRBV7-8 with TRBJ1-5; maybe TRBD1 (5 bases). The CDR3 covers 16 residues. The germline V and J ends were trimmed by 2 bases and 1 base, with 12 bases remaining between them. CDR1 is SGHVS and CDR2 is FQNEAQ in the germline V gene. CDR3 region: CASSLRRQKSNQPQHF. CDR3 in DNA: TGTGCCAGCAGCTTAAGGCGACAGAAAAGCAATCAGCCCCAGCATTTT. Full variable domain (missing parts from reference TRBV7-8 and TRBJ1-5): GAGVSQSPRYKVAKRGQDVALRCDPISGHVSLFWYQQALGQGPEFLTYFQNEAQLDKSGLPSDRFFAERPEGSVSTLKIQRTQQEDSAVYLCASSLRRQKSNQPQHFGDGTRLSIL.

This clone was detected a few times. This rearrangement joins TRBV4-1 to TRBJ1-2, with TRBD1 identical over 7 bases. The CDR3 runs 14 residues. The V and J ends lost 7 bases and 8 bases, in that order; junction bases with no gene match: 13. Germline V gene lookup returns CDR1 MGHRA and CDR2 YSYEKL. In DNA form, the CDR3 reads TGCGCCAGCACTCGAAGACAGGGAGGTAAGGGCTACACCTTC. This gives the protein CASTRRQGGKGYTF.

The chain carries TRBV7-6 and TRBJ2-2; perhaps TRBD1 as D (7 bases). V was shortened by 3 bases and J by 3 bases, with 17 bases between the two germline ends. Germline CDR1 is SGHVS and CDR2 is FNYEAQ. This CDR3 spans 17 amino acids. CDR3 protein: CASSLETQGTYTGELFF. CDR3 coding DNA: TGTGCCAGCAGCTTGGAAACACAGGGGACTTACACCGGGGAGCTGTTTTTT.